Sequencing of this T cell receptor beta chain was carried out in a study of STAT3 mutations in large granular lymphocyte leukemia (dated by TCRdb to the late 2010s). With respect to the entire study: About half of the T-LGLL patients who underwent longitudinal sequencing carried canonical activating STAT3 mutations. More than half of T-LGLL patients received one or more immunosuppressive therapy regimens, with hematologic response in approximately 41% of those treated. To reconstruct clonal hierarchy and dynamics, serial deep sequencing of TCRbeta CDR3 and STAT3 was performed in patients with T-cell large granular lymphocyte leukemia. From an initial cohort of roughly 210 LGL patients, 20 or so representative T-LGLL cases were picked for longitudinal TCRbeta and STAT3 sequencing. A couple of patients with natural killer LGL leukemia were also sequenced longitudinally as controls within the study. On average, sequencing was done at around 4 time points per patient, with the number of samplings ranging from 2 to 8. Broad study findings and their caveats: Because no samples were available when a clone first appeared, clonal expansion had to be inferred from samplings taken at other points. Persisting codominant clonotypes in some patients meant a small but highly pathogenic clone may have been missed. In about 35% of the 18 patients, TCR clonotype switching occurred after therapy, and every newly emerging clone was STAT3 wild type. Several patients had a dominant TCR clone burden greater than the STAT3 mutant burden, which suggests that the STAT3 mutation arose secondarily within a clone that had already expanded. The linking of therapy response to changes in TCR clonal burden was complicated by variable intervals between samplings and differing treatment regimens. At least one immunodominant TCRbeta clonotype was present in every T-LGLL patient, and multiple immunodominant subclonotypes appeared in about half of the T-LGLL patients.

The CDR3 runs 13 residues from the cysteine to the phenylalanine. The sequence is cut down to CDR3 DNA, 39 bases in frame from base 1. The germline V end is reduced by 5 bases and the J end by 3 bases; junction bases left unmatched: 4. CDR1 and CDR2 are read off the germline V gene as MDHEN and SYDVKM. The same DNA, extracted from blood mononuclear cells, served for both the TCR sequencing and the STAT3 sequencing. TCRbeta libraries were sequenced on an Illumina MiSeq, averaging around 41,000 productive templates per sample. Using multiplex PCR amplification, the immunoSEQ assay generated the TCRbeta CDR3 libraries. As for the original processing: Repertoire diversity was computed as previously defined, with values near 0 indicating extremely monoclonal samples. In TCRdb, the immuneACCESS table is reduced to in-frame sequences with V and J assigned. These tables do not hold every clone; where another copy was compared, an unresolved V gene accounts for under half, and the others remain unexplained. V, J and clone size derive from that table, while D and trimming were established from the DNA sequence. Within this sample are around 12,000 clones, with roughly 80% of them counted one time only. About 51% of the sample comes from the top ten.

Comments on this clone: What antigen it recognizes has not been identified. No base quality values were provided; no much bigger clone lies one nucleotide off.

The sequence was collected from a man in his 60s with T-cell large granular lymphocyte leukemia. Some clones in this sample may be carry-over from other donors' samples. The age is the age at diagnosis. The specimen was peripheral blood mononuclear cells. The sequence is built from TRBV28 and TRBJ2-7; TRBD1 agrees with 7 junctional bases. At the DNA level, the sequence is TGTGCCAGCAGTCGGTGGGACAGCTACGAGCAGTACTTC. It codes for CASSRWDSYEQYF.